This TCR beta chain was profiled in a study of shared clonotypes between healthy human individuals. Study in general: There were three CD4 naive, three CD4 memory, two CD8 naive and one CD8 memory plates per donor. Study-wide results and limits: Blood was the only sampled material, and tissue repertoires likely differ.

The CDR3 has 15 amino acids. Germline trimming cut 7 bases from V and 2 bases from J; bases unmatched to any gene: 9. The V gene's germline CDR1 is SQVTM and CDR2 ANQGSEA. Clones were read by immunoSEQ multiplex PCR, and TCRdb kept only the in-frame ones, dropping some. Among roughly 1.4 million clones listed, roughly 98.5% were seen once. As regards this clone: The antigen is unknown.

Sequenced sample: naive CD4+ T cells sorted from blood. Specified subset: CD45RA+ positively selected. The sequence was obtained from a man aged 25-40 years in good health. The chain recombines TRBV29-1 with TRBJ2-1, with 9 bases matching TRBD2. CDR3 region: CSDVGGRAAYNEQFF. The CDR3 DNA sequence: TGCAGCGACGTCGGCGGGAGGGCCGCCTACAATGAGCAGTTCTTC.